The rows below give T cell receptor beta chains drawn from one sample of a study of blood T cell repertoires in COVID-19. Generated by immunoSEQ multiplex PCR, the TCRdb table keeps only in-frame clones and is missing some. The sample contains roughly 290,000 clones, roughly 90% of which appear only once. Input material: peripheral blood. The receptors here all came from a young woman with COVID-19, enrolled during active disease. CDR3s include the opening cysteine and the closing phenylalanine or tryptophan. D genes are given only for firm matches. Clone size appears in some rows only: once, few, many, or a class for an expanded clone.

TRBV30	TRBJ2-1	TRBD2	NA	TGTGCCTGGGGGGGGAAGCGGGGATACAATGAGCAGTTCTTC	CAWGGKRGYNEQFF
TRBV10-3	TRBJ2-1	TRBD2	NA	TGTGCCATCAGTGGGGAGTTAGCGGGAGGGCCACTCAACCATGAGCAGTTCTTC	CAISGELAGGPLNHEQFF
TRBV10-1	TRBJ2-7	TRBD1	few	TGCGCCAGCAGTGATAGGACAGGGGGCTACGAGCAGTACTTC	CASSDRTGGYEQYF
TRBV5-1	TRBJ2-1	TRBD2	NA	TGCGCCAGCAGCCCCGCGGGGGGGGTCTACAATGAGCAGTTCTTC	CASSPAGGVYNEQFF
TRBV7-3	TRBJ2-5	TRBD2	NA	TGTGCCAGCAGCTTACTCGGCGGGAGTGGGGAGACCCAGTACTTC	CASSLLGGSGETQYF
TRBV6-5	TRBJ2-5	TRBD1	NA	TGTGCCAGCCTTAGGGGACAGCAACAAGAGACCCAGTACTTC	CASLRGQQQETQYF
TRBV30	TRBJ2-5	TRBD2	NA	TGTGCCTCGACACTAGGGACTAGCCGAGAGACCCAGTACTTC	CASTLGTSRETQYF
TRBV7-2	TRBJ2-7	TRBD2	once	TGTGCCAGCAGCTTCAGGGAGGGTCCCTACGAGCAGTACTTC	CASSFREGPYEQYF
TRBV15	TRBJ1-1	TRBD1	NA	TGTGCCACCAGCGGAGGGGACAGGGGGAACACTGAAGCTTTCTTT	CATSGGDRGNTEAFF
TRBV29-1	TRBJ1-5	NA	NA	TGCAGCGTTGTACAGGGTGGGGGCCAGCCCCAGCATTTT	CSVVQGGGQPQHF
TRBV11-2	TRBJ2-7	NA	NA	TGTGCCAGCAGCTTAGGGCAGGGGATTGGGGAGCAGTACTTC	CASSLGQGIGEQYF
TRBV10-2	TRBJ1-4	NA	once	TGCGCCAGCAGTGAGAATGCGAATGAAAAACTGTTTTTT	CASSENANEKLFF
TRBV5-5	TRBJ1-1	NA	NA	TGTGCCAGCAGCTTCGCCGGGACACGGAACACTGAAGCTTTCTTT	CASSFAGTRNTEAFF
TRBV19	TRBJ1-1	TRBD1	NA	TGTGCCAGTAGTACCATCCGGGACAGGGGGCACTTTGAAGCTTTCTTT	CASSTIRDRGHFEAFF
TRBV27	TRBJ2-2	NA	NA	TGTGCCAGCAGTTTTACCCCCTCAGGGTGGGCCGGGGAGCTGTTTTTT	CASSFTPSGWAGELFF
TRBV2	TRBJ2-3	TRBD2	NA	TGTGCCAGCACTAAGGGACTAGCGGGATGGACAGATACGCAGTATTTT	CASTKGLAGWTDTQYF
TRBV19	TRBJ2-7	NA	once	TGTGCCAGTAGTATAGGACGGGACACTTACGAGCAGTACTTC	CASSIGRDTYEQYF
TRBV6-2/TRBV6-3	TRBJ2-5	TRBD1	NA	TGTGCCAGCAGCTCCGGGACAGGGGGGTCAGAGACCCAGTACTTC	CASSSGTGGSETQYF
TRBV30	TRBJ1-5	TRBD1	NA	TGTGCCTGGAGTCCTCGGACAGGGAATCAGCCCCAGCATTTT	CAWSPRTGNQPQHF
TRBV19	TRBJ1-5	TRBD1	NA	TGTGCCAGTAGTATATGGTCAGGGGACAGTCAGCCCCAGCATTTT	CASSIWSGDSQPQHF
TRBV10-1	TRBJ2-1	NA	NA	TGCGCCAGCAACGGCGGCGGCTCCTACAATGAGCAGTTCTTC	CASNGGGSYNEQFF
TRBV29-1	TRBJ1-2	NA	NA	TGCAGCGCCCTACGGGATAACTATGGCTACACCTTC	CSALRDNYGYTF
TRBV7-9	TRBJ2-1	TRBD2	NA	TGTGCCAGCAGCTTAACAACGGGAGGGCCCTACAATGAGCAGTTCTTC	CASSLTTGGPYNEQFF
TRBV19	TRBJ2-7	TRBD1	NA	TGTGCCAGTAGTATCACCGACAGGGGCTACGAGCAGTACTTC	CASSITDRGYEQYF
TRBV4-2	TRBJ1-1	TRBD1	few	TGTGCCAGCAGCCAAGAGCAGGGGGCAGGCACTGAAGCTTTCTTT	CASSQEQGAGTEAFF
TRBV25-1	TRBJ1-1	NA	few	TGTGCCAGCAGTGAGGGGCCGAACACTGAAGCTTTCTTT	CASSEGPNTEAFF
TRBV6-2/TRBV6-3	TRBJ1-1	NA	once	TGTGCCAGCAGTTATTCCCTCGGCGGCGGGTACACTGAAGCTTTCTTT	CASSYSLGGGYTEAFF
TRBV6-5	TRBJ2-1	TRBD1	NA	TGTGCCAGCGGTTCCGGGACAGTATACAATGAGCAGTTCTTC	CASGSGTVYNEQFF
TRBV5-1	TRBJ1-3	TRBD1	NA	TGCGCCAGCAGCCAAGGGACAGGGAGAAACACCATATATTTT	CASSQGTGRNTIYF
TRBV7-2	TRBJ2-3	NA	NA	TGTGCCAGCAGCTTAAACAGGGCCCCCGATACGCAGTATTTT	CASSLNRAPDTQYF